These T cell receptor beta chains were read from a single sample in a study of T cell responses to AZD1222 COVID-19 vaccine. This table comes from immunoSEQ multiplex PCR, and its TCRdb copy is limited to in-frame clones, with some not included. The sample lists about 150,000 clones; around 90% were seen once. Specimen: peripheral blood, collected on day 0 of AZD1222 vaccination. The receptors shown here come from an adult in good health. Both conserved end residues are part of each CDR3. D genes are given only for firm matches. Clone size is shown for a subset of rows, as once, few, many or a class of expanded clone.

clone_size: .; d_call: TRBD1; j_call: TRBJ1-5; v_call: TRBV27; cdr3_nt: TGTGCCAGCAGAGATAGACAGGGGCTAAGCAATCAGCCCCAGCATTTT; cdr3_aa: CASRDRQGLSNQPQHF
clone_size: .; d_call: .; j_call: TRBJ2-1; v_call: TRBV11-3; cdr3_nt: TGTGCCAGCAGCTTAGGGGCCTACAATGAGCAGTTCTTC; cdr3_aa: CASSLGAYNEQFF
clone_size: .; d_call: .; j_call: TRBJ1-3; v_call: TRBV6-5; cdr3_nt: TGTGCCAGCAGTTACGGGACCGGGGAAGGAAACACCATATATTTT; cdr3_aa: CASSYGTGEGNTIYF
clone_size: .; d_call: TRBD1; j_call: TRBJ2-7; v_call: TRBV27; cdr3_nt: TGTGCCAGGGTAAACCGGGACAGGGGCCCTCTCGAGCAGTACTTC; cdr3_aa: CARVNRDRGPLEQYF
clone_size: .; d_call: .; j_call: TRBJ1-2; v_call: TRBV6-5; cdr3_nt: TGTGCCAGCTCTAAGGCGGGGACCTCGGGCTACACCTTC; cdr3_aa: CASSKAGTSGYTF
clone_size: .; d_call: .; j_call: TRBJ1-1; v_call: TRBV6-2/TRBV6-3; cdr3_nt: TGTGCCAGCAGCCGCCGGACGCAGGAAGCTTTCTTT; cdr3_aa: CASSRRTQEAFF
clone_size: .; d_call: TRBD1; j_call: TRBJ1-3; v_call: TRBV6-4; cdr3_nt: TGTGCCAGATGGGACAGGGGTCTATCCGATCGCTCTGGAAACACCATATATTTT; cdr3_aa: CARWDRGLSDRSGNTIYF
clone_size: .; d_call: .; j_call: TRBJ1-1; v_call: TRBV25-1; cdr3_nt: TGTGCCAGCAGTGGGGGAGGGGGGTGGTACACTGAAGCTTTCTTT; cdr3_aa: CASSGGGGWYTEAFF
clone_size: .; d_call: TRBD1; j_call: TRBJ2-3; v_call: TRBV29-1; cdr3_nt: TGCAGCGTTTCAAGGGGGCTGCGCACAGATACGCAGTATTTT; cdr3_aa: CSVSRGLRTDTQYF
clone_size: few; d_call: .; j_call: TRBJ1-1; v_call: TRBV12-5; cdr3_nt: TGTGCTAGTGTTCCCCCGTATGGGGTTAGGGACACTGAAGCTTTCTTT; cdr3_aa: CASVPPYGVRDTEAFF
clone_size: .; d_call: .; j_call: TRBJ1-6; v_call: TRBV19; cdr3_nt: TGTGCCAGTAGCCTACTCGCCGGCAATTCACCCCTCCACTTT; cdr3_aa: CASSLLAGNSPLHF
clone_size: .; d_call: .; j_call: TRBJ1-3; v_call: TRBV5-1; cdr3_nt: TGCGCCAGCAGCTTGGTATCCGGGCCCTCTGGAAACACCATATATTTT; cdr3_aa: CASSLVSGPSGNTIYF
clone_size: .; d_call: .; j_call: TRBJ2-7; v_call: TRBV5-6; cdr3_nt: TGTGCCAGCAGCCCGCGGGCAGGGGCGTACGAGCAGTACTTC; cdr3_aa: CASSPRAGAYEQYF
clone_size: .; d_call: TRBD1; j_call: TRBJ1-5; v_call: TRBV6-5; cdr3_nt: TGTGCCAGCAGTTACGGGACAGGGGGCGCGCAGCCCCAGCATTTT; cdr3_aa: CASSYGTGGAQPQHF
clone_size: .; d_call: TRBD1; j_call: TRBJ1-1; v_call: TRBV12-3/TRBV12-4; cdr3_nt: TGTGCCAGCAGATCTCAGGGGGCCACTGAAGCTTTCTTT; cdr3_aa: CASRSQGATEAFF
clone_size: .; d_call: .; j_call: TRBJ2-1; v_call: TRBV3-1/TRBV3-2; cdr3_nt: TGTGCCAGCAGCCATTGGAGGAGTGGGAACAATGAGCAGTTCTTC; cdr3_aa: CASSHWRSGNNEQFF
clone_size: .; d_call: .; j_call: TRBJ1-6; v_call: TRBV28; cdr3_nt: TGTGCCAGCATCCAAACTGGCTCCATTAATTCACCCCTCCACTTT; cdr3_aa: CASIQTGSINSPLHF